This TCR beta chain is drawn from a study of T cells after posttransplantation cyclophosphamide. TCRdb's table, derived via immunoSEQ multiplex PCR, lists solely in-frame clones and lacks some. The repertoire holds roughly 49,000 clones, with about 86% as singletons. Study conclusions and caveats: Recipient CMV seropositivity and CMV reactivation strongly tracked TRB clonality.

Germline CDR1 and CDR2: LNHDA and SQIVND (reference sequence). The CDR3 has 14 amino acids. Unmatched junction bases numbered 6, after V lost 4 bases and J lost 6 bases. This clone was counted between two and nine times. Antigen specificity is unknown. Sequenced: PBMCs. This chain joins TRBV19 and TRBJ1-2; 9 bases align to TRBD1. The receptor comes from a man aged 25-45 years with a blood cancer, CMV-positive, and with a related stem cell donor. The CDR3 DNA reads as TGTGCCAGTAGTACGGACAGGGGACTTAATGGCTACACCTTC. Protein sequence: CASSTDRGLNGYTF.